The clone carrying this TCR beta chain was picked up many times. The antigen is not known. This entry belongs to a study of regulatory T cells in long-lasting Graves disease. Study observations and caveats: With persistent disease, TRBV28, TRBJ1-2 and TRBJ2-5 were the favored segments. Those with persistent disease had in common more public clonotypes (roughly 3,000) than new patients (approximately 890).

The CDR3 totals 11 residues. Germline CDR1 reads SGHRS; CDR2 reads YFSETQ. V lost 7 bases to trimming and J lost 4 bases, with 7 bases between them. Time point indicated: newly diagnosed GD, antithyroid drugs for less than 3 months. The TCR library was prepared using RNA isolated from PBMCs. Building of the TCR beta libraries involved iRepertoire HTBI primers and Arm-PCR of CDR3 regions. As handled by the study authors: The samples yielded about 63 TRBV and around 14 TRBJ segments. MiXCR, applied by TCRdb to the multiplex PCR reads, yields one record per CDR3 protein. V and J calls and clone size were set by TCRdb, not the authors. The sample holds about 540,000 distinct CDR3 sequences, approximately 13% seen once. These data also formed part of another study, on T cells in Graves' hyperthyroidism and ophthalmopathy. Per that paper: Ophthalmopathy was predicted by the model a median of around 5.9 months ahead of onset.

Sequencing was performed on peripheral blood mononuclear cells (PBMCs), taken at new diagnosis, from a patient treated with antithyroid drugs. The receptor was derived from a man between 25 and 39 years old with Graves disease. The chain couples TRBV5-1 to TRBJ2-3; D unclear. The CDR3: CASGHSDTQYF. In DNA form, the CDR3 reads TGCGCCAGCGGGCACTCAGATACGCAGTATTTT. The full variable domain, rest sourced from reference TRBV5-1 and TRBJ2-3, is KAGVTQTPRYLIKTRGQQVTLSCSPISGHRSVSWYQQTPGQGLQFLFEYFSETQRNKGNFPGRFSGRQFSNSRSEMNVSTLELGDSALYLCASGHSDTQYFGPGTRLTVL.